This TCR beta chain was recovered during a study of T cell responses to AZD1222 COVID-19 vaccine. Profiled with immunoSEQ multiplex PCR; TCRdb holds only in-frame clones, not every one. The table has 150,000 to 200,000 clones, 85% to 95% seen once. The sequence was collected from an adult in good health. The sequencing used peripheral blood, collected on day 0 of AZD1222 vaccination.

CDR3 bases: TGTGCCAGCAGTAATACAGGGAGAAGGGACTATGGCTACACCTTC. Protein: CASSNTGRRDYGYTF. The V and J genes are TRBV6-2 or TRBV6-3 and TRBJ1-2; D is perhaps TRBD1 (6 bases). Germline assignment: CDR1 MNHEY and CDR2 SVGEGT. The CDR3 has 15 residues. V shed 5 bases and J shed 3 bases, with 16 bases lying between them.